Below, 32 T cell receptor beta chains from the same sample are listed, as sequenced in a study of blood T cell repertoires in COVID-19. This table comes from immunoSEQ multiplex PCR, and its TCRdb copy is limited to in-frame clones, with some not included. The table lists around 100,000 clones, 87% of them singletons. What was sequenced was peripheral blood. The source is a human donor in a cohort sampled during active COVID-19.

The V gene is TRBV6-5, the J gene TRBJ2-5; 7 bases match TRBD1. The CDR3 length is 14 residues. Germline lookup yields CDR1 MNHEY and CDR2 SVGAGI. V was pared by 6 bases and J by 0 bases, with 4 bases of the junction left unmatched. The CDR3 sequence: CASRLGQNQETQYF. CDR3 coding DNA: TGTGCCAGCAGGTTGGGACAGAACCAAGAGACCCAGTACTTC.

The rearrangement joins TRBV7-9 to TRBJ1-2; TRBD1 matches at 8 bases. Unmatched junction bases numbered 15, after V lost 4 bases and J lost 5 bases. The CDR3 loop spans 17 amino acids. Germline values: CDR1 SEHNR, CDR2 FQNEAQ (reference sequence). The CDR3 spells CASSSRDRTNPKYGYTF. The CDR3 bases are TGTGCCAGCAGCTCGAGGGACAGGACAAACCCCAAGTATGGCTACACCTTC.

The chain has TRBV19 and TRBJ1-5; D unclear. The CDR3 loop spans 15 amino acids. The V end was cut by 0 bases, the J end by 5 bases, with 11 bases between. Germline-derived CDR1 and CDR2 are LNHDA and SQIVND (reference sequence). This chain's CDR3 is CASSIDARYYQPQHF. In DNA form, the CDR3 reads TGTGCCAGTAGTATAGATGCCCGCTATTATCAGCCCCAGCATTTT.

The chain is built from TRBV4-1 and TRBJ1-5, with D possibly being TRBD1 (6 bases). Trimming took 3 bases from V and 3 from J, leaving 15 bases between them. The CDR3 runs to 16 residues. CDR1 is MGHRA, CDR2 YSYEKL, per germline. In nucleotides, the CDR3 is TGCGCCAGCAGCCAGGGCCCGGGACAAATCAATCAGCCCCAGCATTTT. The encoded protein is CASSQGPGQINQPQHF.

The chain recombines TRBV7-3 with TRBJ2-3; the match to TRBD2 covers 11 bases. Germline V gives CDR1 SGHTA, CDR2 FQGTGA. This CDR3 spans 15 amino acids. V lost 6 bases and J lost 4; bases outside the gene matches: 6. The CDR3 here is CASRLTSGEADTQYF. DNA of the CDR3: TGTGCCAGCAGATTGACTAGCGGGGAGGCAGATACGCAGTATTTT.

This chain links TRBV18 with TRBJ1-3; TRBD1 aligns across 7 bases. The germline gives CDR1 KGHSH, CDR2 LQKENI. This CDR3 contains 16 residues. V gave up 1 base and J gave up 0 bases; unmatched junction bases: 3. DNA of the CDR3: TGTGCCAGCTCACCACAGGGGGCCTACTCTGGAAACACCATATATTTT. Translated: CASSPQGAYSGNTIYF.

DNA for the CDR3: TGCAGCGTTAGACCGGGACAGCCGGGGCAGTACTTC. Its protein is CSVRPGQPGQYF. The V call is TRBV29-1, the J call TRBJ2-7; the match to TRBD1 covers 7 bases. CDR3 length equals 12 residues. Germline V lookup: CDR1 SQVTM, CDR2 ANQGSEA. V trimming: 5 bases; J trimming: 9 bases; junction bases outside the gene matches: 10.

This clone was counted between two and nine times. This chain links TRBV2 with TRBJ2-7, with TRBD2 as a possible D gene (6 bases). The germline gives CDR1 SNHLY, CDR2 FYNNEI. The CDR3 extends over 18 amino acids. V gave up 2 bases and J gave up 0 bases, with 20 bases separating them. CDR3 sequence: CASSELARTGAASYEQYF. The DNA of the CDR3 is TGTGCCAGCAGTGAATTAGCGAGGACGGGAGCGGCCTCCTACGAGCAGTACTTC. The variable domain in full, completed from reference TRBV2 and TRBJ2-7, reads EPEVTQTPSHQVTQMGQEVILRCVPISNHLYFYWYRQILGQKVEFLVSFYNNEISEKSEIFDDQFSVERPDGSNFTLKIRSTKLEDSAMYFCASSELARTGAASYEQYFGPGTRLTVT.

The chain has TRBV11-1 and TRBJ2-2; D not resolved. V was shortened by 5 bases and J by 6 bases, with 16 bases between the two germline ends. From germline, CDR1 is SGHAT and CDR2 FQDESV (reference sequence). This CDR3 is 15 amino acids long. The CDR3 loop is CASSPAPRVSGELFF. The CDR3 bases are TGTGCCAGCAGCCCGGCCCCCCGGGTATCCGGGGAGCTGTTTTTT.

DNA of the CDR3: TGTGCCAGCAGCTTAGAGTGGCGGGAGGGCCACACCGGGGAGCTGTTTTTT. It codes for CASSLEWREGHTGELFF. The gene calls are TRBV11-3 and TRBJ2-2; 9 bases are a match to TRBD2. The V gene's germline CDR1 is SGHNT and CDR2 YENEEA. The CDR3 contains 17 residues. J lost 3 bases, V lost 0 bases, and 5 bases had no gene match. Based on the CDR3 plus reference TRBV11-3 and TRBJ2-2, the full variable domain is EAGVVQSPRYKIIEKKQPVAFWCNPISGHNTLYWYLQNLGQGPELLIRYENEEAVDDSQLPKDRFSAERLKGVDSTLKIQPAELGDSAVYLCASSLEWREGHTGELFFGEGSRLTVL.

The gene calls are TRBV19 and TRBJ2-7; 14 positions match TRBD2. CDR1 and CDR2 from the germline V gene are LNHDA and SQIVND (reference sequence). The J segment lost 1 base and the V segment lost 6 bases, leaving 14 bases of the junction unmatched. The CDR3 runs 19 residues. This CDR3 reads CASSPGLAGERGFSYEQYF. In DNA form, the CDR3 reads TGTGCCAGTAGCCCGGGACTAGCGGGAGAAAGGGGATTTTCCTACGAGCAGTACTTC.

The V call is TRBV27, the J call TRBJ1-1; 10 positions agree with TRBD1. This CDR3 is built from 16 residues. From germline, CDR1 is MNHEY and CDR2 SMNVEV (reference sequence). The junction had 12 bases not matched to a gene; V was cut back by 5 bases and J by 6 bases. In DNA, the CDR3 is TGTGCCAGCAGTCCACGGACAGGGGGAGTTGTTGCTGAAGCTTTCTTT. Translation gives CASSPRTGGVVAEAFF.

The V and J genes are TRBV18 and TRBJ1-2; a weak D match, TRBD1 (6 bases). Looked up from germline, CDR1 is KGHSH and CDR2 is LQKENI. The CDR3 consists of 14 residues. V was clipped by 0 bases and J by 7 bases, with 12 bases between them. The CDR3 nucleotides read TGTGCCAGCTCACCACCAGGGGGATGGGGTGGCTACACCTTC. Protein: CASSPPGGWGGYTF.

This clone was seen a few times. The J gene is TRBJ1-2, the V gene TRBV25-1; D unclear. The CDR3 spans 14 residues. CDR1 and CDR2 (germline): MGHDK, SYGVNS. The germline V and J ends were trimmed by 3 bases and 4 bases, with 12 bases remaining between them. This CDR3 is CASSESQSFYGYTF. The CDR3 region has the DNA TGTGCCAGCAGTGAGTCCCAGTCATTCTATGGCTACACCTTC.

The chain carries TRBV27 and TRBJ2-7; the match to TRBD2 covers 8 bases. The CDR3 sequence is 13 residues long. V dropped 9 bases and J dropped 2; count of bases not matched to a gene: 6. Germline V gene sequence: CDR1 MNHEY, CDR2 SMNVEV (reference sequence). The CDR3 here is CASTGGVTYEQYF. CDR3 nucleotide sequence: TGTGCCAGTACGGGAGGGGTAACCTACGAGCAGTACTTC.

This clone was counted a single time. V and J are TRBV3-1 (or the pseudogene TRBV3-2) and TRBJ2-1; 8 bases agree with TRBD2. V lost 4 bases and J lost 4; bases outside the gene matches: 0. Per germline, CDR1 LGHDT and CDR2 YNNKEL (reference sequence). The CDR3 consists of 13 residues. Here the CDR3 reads CASSLAGYNEQFF. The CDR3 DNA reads TGTGCCAGCAGCCTAGCGGGGTACAATGAGCAGTTCTTC.

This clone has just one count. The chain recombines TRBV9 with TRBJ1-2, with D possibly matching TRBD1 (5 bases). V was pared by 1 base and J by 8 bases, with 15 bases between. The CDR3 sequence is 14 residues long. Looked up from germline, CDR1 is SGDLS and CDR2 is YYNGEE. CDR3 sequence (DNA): TGTGCCAGCAGCGTAAGTCCAGGGATAGGAGGCTACACCTTC. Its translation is CASSVSPGIGGYTF.

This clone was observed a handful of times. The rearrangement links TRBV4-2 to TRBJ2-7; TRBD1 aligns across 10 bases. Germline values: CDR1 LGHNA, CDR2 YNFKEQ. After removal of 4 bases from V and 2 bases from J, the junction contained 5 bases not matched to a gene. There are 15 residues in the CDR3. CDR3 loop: CASSPGQGLTYEQYF. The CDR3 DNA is TGTGCCAGCAGCCCGGGACAGGGGTTGACCTACGAGCAGTACTTC.

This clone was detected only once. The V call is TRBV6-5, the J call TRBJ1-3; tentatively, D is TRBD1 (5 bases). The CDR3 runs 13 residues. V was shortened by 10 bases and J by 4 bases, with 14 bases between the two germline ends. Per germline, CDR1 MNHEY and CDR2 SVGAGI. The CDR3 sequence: CATTGVGGNTIYF. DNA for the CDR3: TGTGCCACCACGGGGGTCGGAGGAAACACCATATATTTT.

Here the CDR3 DNA reads TGTGCCAGCAGCCCCCATCCTAGCGGGGGGAACACCGGGGAGCTGTTTTTT. It is translated as CASSPHPSGGNTGELFF. The rearrangement uses TRBV3-1 (or the pseudogene TRBV3-2) and TRBJ2-2; 10 positions match TRBD2. The CDR3 consists of 17 residues. J lost 1 base, V lost 4 bases, and 6 bases had no gene match. Germline V lookup: CDR1 LGHDT, CDR2 YNNKEL (reference sequence).

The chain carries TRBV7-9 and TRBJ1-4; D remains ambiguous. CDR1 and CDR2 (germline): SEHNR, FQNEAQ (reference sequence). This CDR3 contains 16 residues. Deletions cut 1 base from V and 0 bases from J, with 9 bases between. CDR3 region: CASSLERRATNEKLFF. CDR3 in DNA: TGTGCCAGCAGCTTAGAGCGGAGGGCAACTAATGAAAAACTGTTTTTT. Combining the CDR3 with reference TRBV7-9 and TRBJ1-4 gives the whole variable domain DTGVSQNPRHKITKRGQNVTFRCDPISEHNRLYWYRQTLGQGPEFLTYFQNEAQLEKSRLLSDRFSAERPKGSFSTLEIQRTEQGDSAMYLCASSLERRATNEKLFFGSGTQLSVL.

This chain's CDR3 is CASSLPPGLAPNYEQYF. The DNA for the CDR3 is TGTGCCAGCAGCTTACCTCCCGGACTAGCCCCTAACTACGAGCAGTACTTC. This chain joins TRBV7-2 and TRBJ2-7, with 8 bases lining up with TRBD2. Looked up from germline, CDR1 is SGHTA and CDR2 is FQGNSA. With 2 bases clipped from V and 3 bases from J, the junction kept 12 bases outside the gene matches. The CDR3 runs 17 residues. Drawing the rest from reference TRBV7-2 and TRBJ2-7, the complete variable domain is GAGVSQSPSNKVTEKGKDVELRCDPISGHTALYWYRQSLGQGLEFLIYFQGNSAPDKSGLPSDRFSAERTGGSVSTLTIQRTQQEDSAVYLCASSLPPGLAPNYEQYFGPGTRLTVT.

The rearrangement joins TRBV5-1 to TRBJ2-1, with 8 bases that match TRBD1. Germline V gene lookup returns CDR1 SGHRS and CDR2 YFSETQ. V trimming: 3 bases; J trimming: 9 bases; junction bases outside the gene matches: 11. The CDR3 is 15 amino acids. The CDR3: CASSSRSGGGGEQFF. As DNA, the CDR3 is TGCGCCAGCAGCTCTCGTTCAGGGGGCGGTGGTGAGCAGTTCTTC.

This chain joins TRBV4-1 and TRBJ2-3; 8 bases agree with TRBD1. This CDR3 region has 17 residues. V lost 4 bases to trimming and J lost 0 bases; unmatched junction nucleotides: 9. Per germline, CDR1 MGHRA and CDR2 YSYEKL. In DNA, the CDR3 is TGCGCCAGCAGCCGCAGGACAGGGCTCCAAAGCACAGATACGCAGTATTTT. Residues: CASSRRTGLQSTDTQYF.

The CDR3 nucleotides read TGTGCCAGCAGTAATTCGAGACAGGGGCCGCAGTATTTT. This encodes CASSNSRQGPQYF. The V call is TRBV2, the J call TRBJ2-3; 8 nucleotides align to TRBD1. The CDR3 consists of 13 residues. Germline CDR1 SNHLY, CDR2 FYNNEI. Trimming took 5 bases from V and 10 from J; bases not matched to a gene: 8.

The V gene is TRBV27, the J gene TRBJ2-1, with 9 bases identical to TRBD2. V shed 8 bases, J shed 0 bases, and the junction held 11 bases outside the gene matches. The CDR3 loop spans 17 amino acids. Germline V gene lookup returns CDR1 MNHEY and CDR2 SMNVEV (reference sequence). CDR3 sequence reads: CASDEVAGDSSYNEQFF. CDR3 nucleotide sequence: TGTGCCAGCGATGAAGTAGCGGGGGATAGCTCCTACAATGAGCAGTTCTTC.

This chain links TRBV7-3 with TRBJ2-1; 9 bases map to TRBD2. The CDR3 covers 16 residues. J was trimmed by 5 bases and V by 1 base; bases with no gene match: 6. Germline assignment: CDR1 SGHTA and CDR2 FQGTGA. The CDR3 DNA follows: TGTGCCAGCAGCTTAAAGGTAGCGGGGGCTAACAATGAGCAGTTCTTC. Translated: CASSLKVAGANNEQFF.

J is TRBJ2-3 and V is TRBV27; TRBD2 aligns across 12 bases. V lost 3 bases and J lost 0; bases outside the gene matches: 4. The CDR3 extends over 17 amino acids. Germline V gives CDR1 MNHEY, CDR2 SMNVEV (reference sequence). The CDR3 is CASSFRTSGKSTDTQYF. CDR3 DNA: TGTGCCAGCAGTTTCCGGACTAGCGGGAAGAGCACAGATACGCAGTATTTT.

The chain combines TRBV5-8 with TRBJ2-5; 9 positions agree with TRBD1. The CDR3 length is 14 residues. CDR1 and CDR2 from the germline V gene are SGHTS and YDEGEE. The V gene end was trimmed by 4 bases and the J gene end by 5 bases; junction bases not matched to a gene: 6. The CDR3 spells CASSTGQGYETQYF. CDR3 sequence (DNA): TGTGCCAGCAGCACGGGACAGGGATATGAGACCCAGTACTTC.

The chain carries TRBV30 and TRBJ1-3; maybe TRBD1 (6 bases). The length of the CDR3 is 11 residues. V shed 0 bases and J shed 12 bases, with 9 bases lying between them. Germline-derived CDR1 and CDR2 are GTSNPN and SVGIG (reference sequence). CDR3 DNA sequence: TGTGCCTGGAGTGTAGTGGACAGCATATATTTT. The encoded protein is CAWSVVDSIYF.

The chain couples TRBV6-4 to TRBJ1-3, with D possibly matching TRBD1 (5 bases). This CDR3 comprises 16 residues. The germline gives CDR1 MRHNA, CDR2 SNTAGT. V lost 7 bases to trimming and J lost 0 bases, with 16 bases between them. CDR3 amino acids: CASTPGQGLSGNTIYF. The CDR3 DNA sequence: TGTGCCAGCACCCCGGGGCAGGGACTCTCTGGAAACACCATATATTTT.

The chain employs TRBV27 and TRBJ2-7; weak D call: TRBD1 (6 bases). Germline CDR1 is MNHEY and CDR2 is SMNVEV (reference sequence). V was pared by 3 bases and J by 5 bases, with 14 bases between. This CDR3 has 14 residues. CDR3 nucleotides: TGTGCCAGCAGTTTGTGGCAGGGGTCCAACGAGCAGTACTTC. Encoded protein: CASSLWQGSNEQYF.